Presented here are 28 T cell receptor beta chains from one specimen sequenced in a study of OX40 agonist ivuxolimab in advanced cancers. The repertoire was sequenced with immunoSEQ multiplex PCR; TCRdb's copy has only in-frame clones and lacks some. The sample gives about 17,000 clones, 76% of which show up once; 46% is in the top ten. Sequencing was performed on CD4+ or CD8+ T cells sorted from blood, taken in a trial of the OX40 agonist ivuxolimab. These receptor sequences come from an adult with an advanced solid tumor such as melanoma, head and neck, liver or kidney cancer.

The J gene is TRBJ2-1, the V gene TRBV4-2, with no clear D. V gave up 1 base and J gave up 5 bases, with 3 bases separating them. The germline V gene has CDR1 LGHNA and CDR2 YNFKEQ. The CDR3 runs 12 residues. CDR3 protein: CASSQVNNEQFF. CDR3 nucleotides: TGTGCCAGCAGCCAAGTAAACAATGAGCAGTTCTTC.

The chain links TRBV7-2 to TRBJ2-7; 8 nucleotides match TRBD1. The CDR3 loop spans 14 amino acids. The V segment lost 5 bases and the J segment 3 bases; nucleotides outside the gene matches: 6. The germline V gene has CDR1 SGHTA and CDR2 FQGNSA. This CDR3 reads CASSPHRGNYEQYF. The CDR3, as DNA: TGTGCCAGCAGCCCTCACAGGGGGAACTACGAGCAGTACTTC. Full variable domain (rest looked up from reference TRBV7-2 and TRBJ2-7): GAGVSQSPSNKVTEKGKDVELRCDPISGHTALYWYRQSLGQGLEFLIYFQGNSAPDKSGLPSDRFSAERTGGSVSTLTIQRTQQEDSAVYLCASSPHRGNYEQYFGPGTRLTVT.

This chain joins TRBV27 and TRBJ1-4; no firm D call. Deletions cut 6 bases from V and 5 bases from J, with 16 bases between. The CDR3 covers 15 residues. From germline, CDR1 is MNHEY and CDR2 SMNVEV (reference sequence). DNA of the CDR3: TGTGCCAGCAGATCCTTGGCATCCCCGAATGAAAAACTGTTTTTT. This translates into CASRSLASPNEKLFF.

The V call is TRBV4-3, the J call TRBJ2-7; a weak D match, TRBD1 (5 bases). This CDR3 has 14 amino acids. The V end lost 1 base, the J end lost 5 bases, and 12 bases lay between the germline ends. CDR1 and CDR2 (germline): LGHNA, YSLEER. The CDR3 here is CASSQVQGQDEQYF. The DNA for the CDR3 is TGCGCCAGCAGCCAAGTTCAGGGTCAGGACGAGCAGTACTTC.

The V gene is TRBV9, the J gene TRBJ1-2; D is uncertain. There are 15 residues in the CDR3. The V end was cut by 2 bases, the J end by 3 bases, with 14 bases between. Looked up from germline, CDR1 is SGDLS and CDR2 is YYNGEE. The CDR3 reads CASSVYSVADYGYTF. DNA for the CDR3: TGTGCCAGCAGCGTTTATAGTGTAGCGGACTATGGCTACACCTTC.

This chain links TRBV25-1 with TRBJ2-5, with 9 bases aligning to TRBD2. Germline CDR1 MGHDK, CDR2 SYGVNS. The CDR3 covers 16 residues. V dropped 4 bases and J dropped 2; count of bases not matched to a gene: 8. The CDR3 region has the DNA TGTGCCAGCAGTGTAGACCTAGCGGGACATCAAGAGACCCAGTACTTC. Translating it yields CASSVDLAGHQETQYF.

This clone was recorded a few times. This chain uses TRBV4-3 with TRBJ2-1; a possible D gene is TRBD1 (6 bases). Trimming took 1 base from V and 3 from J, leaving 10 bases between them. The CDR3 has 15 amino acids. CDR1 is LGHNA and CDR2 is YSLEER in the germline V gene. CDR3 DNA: TGCGCCAGCAGCCAAGTGTCAGGGGTCTACAATGAGCAGTTCTTC. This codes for CASSQVSGVYNEQFF.

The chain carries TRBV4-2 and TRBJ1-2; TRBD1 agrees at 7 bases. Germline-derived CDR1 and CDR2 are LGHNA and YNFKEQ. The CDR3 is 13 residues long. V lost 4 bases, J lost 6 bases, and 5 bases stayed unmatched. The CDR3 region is CASSPPGGDGYTF. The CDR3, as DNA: TGTGCCAGCAGCCCTCCAGGGGGGGATGGCTACACCTTC.

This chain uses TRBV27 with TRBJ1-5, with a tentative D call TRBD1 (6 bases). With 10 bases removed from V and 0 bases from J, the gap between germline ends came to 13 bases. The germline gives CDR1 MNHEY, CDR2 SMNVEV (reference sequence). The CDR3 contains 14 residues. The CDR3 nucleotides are TGTGCCACATCGGACAGTTATAGCAATCAGCCCCAGCATTTT. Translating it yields CATSDSYSNQPQHF.

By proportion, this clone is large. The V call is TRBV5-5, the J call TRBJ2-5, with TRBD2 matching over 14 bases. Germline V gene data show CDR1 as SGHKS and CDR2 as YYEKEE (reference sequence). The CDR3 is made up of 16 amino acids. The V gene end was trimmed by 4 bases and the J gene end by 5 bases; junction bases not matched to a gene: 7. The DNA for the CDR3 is TGTGCCAGCAGCCGGACTAGCGGGAGGTTAGGGGAGACCCAGTACTTC. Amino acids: CASSRTSGRLGETQYF.

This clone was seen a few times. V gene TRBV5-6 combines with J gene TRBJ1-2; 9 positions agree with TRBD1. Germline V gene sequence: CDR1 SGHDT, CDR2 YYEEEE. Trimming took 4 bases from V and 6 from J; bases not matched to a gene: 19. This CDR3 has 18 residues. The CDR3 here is CASSGQQGASVGKDGYTF. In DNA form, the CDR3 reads TGTGCCAGCAGCGGGCAACAGGGGGCGAGTGTGGGTAAAGATGGCTACACCTTC.

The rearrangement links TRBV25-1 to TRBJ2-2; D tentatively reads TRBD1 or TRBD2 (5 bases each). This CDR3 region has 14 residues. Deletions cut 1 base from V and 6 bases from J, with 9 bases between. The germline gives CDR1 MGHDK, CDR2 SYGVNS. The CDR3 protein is CASSESGDPGELFF. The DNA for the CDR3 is TGTGCCAGCAGTGAATCTGGGGACCCCGGGGAGCTGTTTTTT.

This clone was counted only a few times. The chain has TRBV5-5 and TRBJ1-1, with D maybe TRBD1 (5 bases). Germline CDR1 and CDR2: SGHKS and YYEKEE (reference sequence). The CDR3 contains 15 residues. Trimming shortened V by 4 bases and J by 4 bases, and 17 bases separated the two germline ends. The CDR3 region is CASSPGPPGGTEAFF. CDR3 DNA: TGTGCCAGCAGCCCGGGCCCTCCTGGGGGCACTGAAGCTTTCTTT.

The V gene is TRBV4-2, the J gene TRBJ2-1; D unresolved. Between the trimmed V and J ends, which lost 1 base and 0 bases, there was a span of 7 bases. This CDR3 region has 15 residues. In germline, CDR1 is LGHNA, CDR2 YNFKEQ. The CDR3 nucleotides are TGTGCCAGCAGCCAAGTTCTGAGCTCCTACAATGAGCAGTTCTTC. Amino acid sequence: CASSQVLSSYNEQFF.

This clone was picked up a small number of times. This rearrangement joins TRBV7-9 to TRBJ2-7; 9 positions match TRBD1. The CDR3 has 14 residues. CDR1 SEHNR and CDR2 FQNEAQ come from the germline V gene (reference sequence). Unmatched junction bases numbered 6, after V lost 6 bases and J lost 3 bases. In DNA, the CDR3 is TGTGCCAGCAGTGACCGGGACAGGGACTACGAGCAGTACTTC. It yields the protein CASSDRDRDYEQYF.

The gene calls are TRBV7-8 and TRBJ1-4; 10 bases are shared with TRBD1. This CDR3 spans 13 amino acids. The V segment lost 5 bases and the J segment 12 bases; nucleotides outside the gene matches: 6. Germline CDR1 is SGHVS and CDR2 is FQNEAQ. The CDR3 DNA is TGTGCCAGCAGCAGAAGACAGGGGGCTGAACTGTTTTTT. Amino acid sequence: CASSRRQGAELFF.

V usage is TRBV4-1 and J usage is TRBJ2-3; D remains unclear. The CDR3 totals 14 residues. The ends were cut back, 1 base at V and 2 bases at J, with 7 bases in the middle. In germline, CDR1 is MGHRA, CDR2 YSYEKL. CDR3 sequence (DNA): TGCGCCAGCAGCCAAGTACGGATCACAGATACGCAGTATTTT. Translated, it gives CASSQVRITDTQYF.

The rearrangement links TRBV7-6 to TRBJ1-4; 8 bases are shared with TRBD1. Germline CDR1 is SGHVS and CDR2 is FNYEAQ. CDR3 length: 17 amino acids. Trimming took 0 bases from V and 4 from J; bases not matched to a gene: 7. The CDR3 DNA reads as TGTGCCAGCAGCTTAGCCCGGACAGGGAAGCATAATGAAAAACTGTTTTTT. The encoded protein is CASSLARTGKHNEKLFF.

CDR3 protein: CASIPTGSTDTQYF. The CDR3 bases are TGTGCCAGCATCCCGACAGGGAGCACAGATACGCAGTATTTT. The rearrangement links TRBV7-9 to TRBJ2-3; 7 bases are a match to TRBD1. The germline V gene encodes CDR1 SEHNR and CDR2 FQNEAQ (reference sequence). Trimming took 7 bases from V and 0 from J; bases not matched to a gene: 4. The CDR3 totals 14 residues.

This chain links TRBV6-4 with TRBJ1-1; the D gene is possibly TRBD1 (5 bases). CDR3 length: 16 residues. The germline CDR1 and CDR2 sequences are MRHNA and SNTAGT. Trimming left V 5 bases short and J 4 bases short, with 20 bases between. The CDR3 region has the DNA TGTGCCAGCAGTCAGCTACCAGGGCAGACGGGCACTGAAGCTTTCTTT. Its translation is CASSQLPGQTGTEAFF.

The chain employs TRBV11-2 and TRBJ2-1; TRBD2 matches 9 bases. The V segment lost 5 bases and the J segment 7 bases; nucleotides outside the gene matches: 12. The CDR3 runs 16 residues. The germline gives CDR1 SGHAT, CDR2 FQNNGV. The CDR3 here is CASSHSGRLLGNEQFF. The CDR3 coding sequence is TGTGCCAGCAGCCATAGCGGGAGACTTTTAGGGAATGAGCAGTTCTTC.

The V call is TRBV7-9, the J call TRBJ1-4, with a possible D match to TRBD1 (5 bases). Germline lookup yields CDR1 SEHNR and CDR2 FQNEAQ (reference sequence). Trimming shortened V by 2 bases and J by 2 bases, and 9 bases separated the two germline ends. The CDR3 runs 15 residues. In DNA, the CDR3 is TGTGCCAGCAGCTTAAAGAAGGGGACTAATGAAAAACTGTTTTTT. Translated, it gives CASSLKKGTNEKLFF.

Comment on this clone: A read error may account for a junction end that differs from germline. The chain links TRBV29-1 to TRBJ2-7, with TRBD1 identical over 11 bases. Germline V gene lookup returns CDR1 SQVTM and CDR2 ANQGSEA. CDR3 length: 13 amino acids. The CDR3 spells CPGQGELSDEQYF. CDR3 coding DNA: TGTCCGGGACAGGGGGAATTATCCGACGAGCAGTACTTC.

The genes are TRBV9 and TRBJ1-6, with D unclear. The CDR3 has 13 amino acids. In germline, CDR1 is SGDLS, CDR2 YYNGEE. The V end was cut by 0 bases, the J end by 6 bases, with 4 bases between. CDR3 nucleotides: TGTGCCAGCAGCGTAGGAACTAATTCACCCCTCCACTTT. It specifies CASSVGTNSPLHF.

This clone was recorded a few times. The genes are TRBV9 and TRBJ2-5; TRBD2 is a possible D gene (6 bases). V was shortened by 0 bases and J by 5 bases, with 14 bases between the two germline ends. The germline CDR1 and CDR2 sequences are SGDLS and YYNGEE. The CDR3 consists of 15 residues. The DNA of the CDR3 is TGTGCCAGCAGCGTAGAAGGGAGGCACGGGGAGACCCAGTACTTC. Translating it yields CASSVEGRHGETQYF.

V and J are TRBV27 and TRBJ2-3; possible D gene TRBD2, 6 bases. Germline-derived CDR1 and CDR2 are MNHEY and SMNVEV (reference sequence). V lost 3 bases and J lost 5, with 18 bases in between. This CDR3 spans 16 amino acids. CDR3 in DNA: TGTGCCAGCAGTTTCGGAGGGCCTAGTTTCGTAGATACGCAGTATTTT. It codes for CASSFGGPSFVDTQYF.

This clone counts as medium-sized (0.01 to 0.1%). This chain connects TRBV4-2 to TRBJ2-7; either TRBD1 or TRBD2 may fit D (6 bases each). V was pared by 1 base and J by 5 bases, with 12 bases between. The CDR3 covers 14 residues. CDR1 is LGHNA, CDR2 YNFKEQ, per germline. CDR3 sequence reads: CASSQVGGRDEQYF. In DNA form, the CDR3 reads TGTGCCAGCAGCCAAGTCGGGGGCAGGGACGAGCAGTACTTC.

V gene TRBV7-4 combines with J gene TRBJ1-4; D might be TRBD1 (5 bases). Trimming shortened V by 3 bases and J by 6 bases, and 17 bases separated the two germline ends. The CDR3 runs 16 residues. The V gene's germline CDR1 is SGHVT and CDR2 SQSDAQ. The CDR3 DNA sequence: TGTGCCAGCAGCTTCATCGCTGGCGAAGGGGATGAAAAACTGTTTTTT. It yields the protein CASSFIAGEGDEKLFF.